The 7 T cell receptor beta chains listed next were all sequenced from one sample in a study of shared T cell receptors in the human thymus. TCRdb keeps only in-frame clones here, not all; method: immunoSEQ multiplex PCR. The sample consists of hundreds of thousands of clones, 88% of them appearing once. Another study also made use of these data, one on human thymus T cells.

Sequencing used thymocytes. All receptors derive from a boy younger than two with a congenital heart defect.

The chain is built from TRBV21-1 and TRBJ2-5; the listed D gene, TRBD2, was not tested against the DNA. TRBV21-1 is a known pseudogene. This CDR3 spans 16 amino acids. The CDR3 DNA reads as TGTGCCAGCAGCAAAGCAACTAGCGGGAGGGAAGAGACCCAGTACTTC. Encoded protein: CASSKATSGREETQYF.

CDR3 DNA: TGCAGCGGCAGGGCAGGTGAGCAGTTCTTC. Amino acid sequence: CSGRAGEQFF. The rearrangement links TRBV29-1 to TRBJ2-1; maybe TRBD1 (5 bases). The V gene's germline CDR1 is SQVTM and CDR2 ANQGSEA. Between the trimmed V and J ends, which lost 7 bases and 9 bases, there was a span of 10 bases. There are 10 residues in the CDR3.

The chain employs TRBV19 and TRBJ2-7; D is ambiguous. Trimming shortened V by 1 base and J by 4 bases, and 8 bases separated the two germline ends. CDR3 length equals 13 residues. Germline CDR1 LNHDA, CDR2 SQIVND (reference sequence). The CDR3 DNA reads as TGTGCCAGTAGTATAGGTCTACGTTACGAGCAGTACTTC. It encodes CASSIGLRYEQYF.

This clone has only one observation. The V gene is TRBV28, the J gene TRBJ2-7; 8 bases match TRBD1. Trimming took 6 bases from V and 1 from J; bases not matched to a gene: 5. CDR1 MDHEN and CDR2 SYDVKM come from the germline V gene. The CDR3 is 14 amino acids. The CDR3 sequence: CASSHGTGSYEQYF. The CDR3, as DNA: TGTGCCAGCAGCCACGGGACAGGTTCCTACGAGCAGTACTTC.

This clone was observed a few times. J is TRBJ1-3 and V is TRBV6-5; D is uncertain. V was cut by 4 bases and J by 0 bases, with 7 bases left in between. The germline gives CDR1 MNHEY, CDR2 SVGAGI. The CDR3 contains 14 residues. The CDR3 is CASSFQVSGNTIYF. CDR3 nucleotide sequence: TGTGCCAGCAGTTTTCAGGTCTCTGGAAACACCATATATTTT.

This CDR3 reads CAIIYATTGVRDSYEQYF. CDR3 DNA sequence: TGTGCCATCATCTACGCGACCACAGGGGTACGGGACTCCTACGAGCAGTACTTC. The V call is TRBV10-3, the J call TRBJ2-7, with 7 bases identical to TRBD1. Germline V lookup: CDR1 ENHRY, CDR2 SYGVKD. V was pared by 7 bases and J by 0 bases, with 18 bases of the junction left unmatched. This CDR3 is built from 18 residues.

This clone was recorded only once. V and J are TRBV7-2 and TRBJ2-7; TRBD2 matches at 14 bases. V lost 2 bases to trimming and J lost 1 base; unmatched junction nucleotides: 4. Per germline, CDR1 SGHTA and CDR2 FQGNSA. The CDR3 runs to 17 residues. The CDR3 loop is CASSLRTSGRFSYEQYF. CDR3 DNA: TGTGCCAGCAGCTTAAGGACTAGCGGGAGGTTTTCCTACGAGCAGTACTTC.